This T cell receptor beta chain appears in the sequencing data of a study of response to subunit inactivated influenza vaccine. As regards this clonotype: Its cognate antigen is unknown.

TCRdb ran MiXCR on the RT-PCR reads and lists one entry per CDR3 protein. Among hundreds of thousands of distinct CDR3 sequences listed, approximately 14% were seen once. Study findings and constraints: It was the authors' suggestion that each seasonal influenza vaccination recruits few new T cells.

The CDR3 loop spans 15 amino acids. Germline V gene sequence: CDR1 SGHVS, CDR2 FQNEAQ. V gave up 6 bases and J gave up 3 bases; unmatched junction bases: 7. The genes are TRBV7-8 and TRBJ2-7, with 11 bases identical to TRBD1. The source was PBMCs from blood, collected roughly 13 days after vaccination. This clonotype originated in a man in his forties or fifties who received an inactivated influenza vaccine. This chain's CDR3 is CASSYVGTGGYEQYF. CDR3 DNA sequence: TGTGCCAGCAGTTACGTGGGGACAGGGGGCTACGAGCAGTACTTC.